This entry features one T cell receptor beta chain sequence. CDR1 is GTSNPN, CDR2 SVGIG, per germline (reference sequence). The junction had 14 bases not matched to a gene; V was cut back by 1 base and J by 4 bases. The CDR3 is made up of 17 amino acids. This sample is drawn from a study of blood T cell repertoires in COVID-19. Study details: The United States, Italy and Spain provided the acute and convalescent COVID-19 samples.

Clones were read by immunoSEQ multiplex PCR, and TCRdb kept only the in-frame ones, dropping some. The data show 89,000 or so clones, around 84% seen once. Sequences were obtained from peripheral blood. The chain recombines TRBV30 with TRBJ1-2, with TRBD1 matching over 8 bases. This TCR derives from a man older than 75 with acute or convalescent COVID-19. The CDR3: CAWSEKTGAFHAYGYTF. The CDR3 DNA follows: TGTGCCTGGAGTGAGAAGACAGGGGCCTTCCACGCCTATGGCTACACCTTC.